This T cell receptor (beta chain) was sequenced in a study of OX40 agonist ivuxolimab in advanced cancers. Sequenced by immunoSEQ multiplex PCR; TCRdb stores in-frame clones only, minus some. The sample consists of about 35,000 clones, roughly 84% of them appearing once. The CDR3 contains 14 residues. Looked up from germline, CDR1 is SGHTA and CDR2 is FQGNSA. V lost 8 bases to trimming and J lost 3 bases; unmatched junction nucleotides: 9. Worth noting for this clone: Its antigen is unidentified.

It was autoimmune disease history or systemic immunosuppression that excluded patients. Study-level results: Antigen specificity was not determined for the expanded peripheral T cells. With doses of 0.1-3.0 mg/kg, partial responders showed among the lowest clonal expansion.

The V and J genes are TRBV7-2 and TRBJ1-1; 7 bases map to TRBD1. The sequence derives from an adult with an advanced solid tumor such as melanoma, head and neck, liver or kidney cancer. The source material was CD4+ or CD8+ T cells sorted from blood, sampled in a trial of the OX40 agonist ivuxolimab. The CDR3 spells CASGGGPGDTEAFF. The CDR3, as DNA: TGTGCCAGCGGAGGGGGCCCCGGAGACACTGAAGCTTTCTTT.